This TCR beta chain stems from a study of cytomegalovirus exposure and HLA in healthy donors. Across the whole study: Some 85 million unique TCRs, all from HLA-typed donors, were included in an early release of the data.

The study, taken as a whole, reports: The study designated fewer than 200 TCR beta chains cytomegalovirus-associated. In all likelihood, a cluster of highly shared sequence variants was a sequencing artifact.

Researchers ran the PCR with 60 Vbeta and 13 Jbeta primers. Using immunoSEQ multiplex PCR, the repertoire was profiled, and TCRdb retains in-frame clones only, with some absent. The table shows 150,000 to 200,000 clones, with around 80% occurring only once. CDR1 and CDR2 from the germline V gene are SEHNR and FQNEAQ (reference sequence). CDR3 length equals 16 residues. About this clone: What it binds is unknown. One junction end disagrees with the germline gene, perhaps due to a read error.

The sample was PBMCs. The rearrangement uses TRBV7-9 and TRBJ2-3, with TRBD2 identical over 7 bases. This TCR was sampled from a woman between 18 and 29 years old in good health and CMV-seronegative. The DNA for the CDR3 is TGTTCCAGCAGCTTAGACGGGACTATAAGCACAGATACGCAGTATTTT. It yields the protein CSSSLDGTISTDTQYF.